The 2 T cell receptor beta chains below come from one sample, sequenced in a study of shared clonotypes between healthy human individuals. Produced via immunoSEQ multiplex PCR; TCRdb's table is partial and in-frame only. The table has around 1.1 million clones, about 72% seen once. The sequenced sample consisted of memory CD4+ T cells from PBMCs. Sample subset: CD45RA-negative fraction. The origin of the receptors is a man aged 18 to 30 in good health. Some clones in this sample may be carry-over from other donors' samples.

The sample holds one count of this clone. V is TRBV30 and J is TRBJ2-5, with 9 positions matching TRBD1. The V segment lost 2 bases and the J segment 5 bases; nucleotides outside the gene matches: 9. Looked up from germline, CDR1 is GTSNPN and CDR2 is SVGIG (reference sequence). The CDR3 spans 15 residues. This CDR3 reads CAWSPGDRDSETQYF. Written as DNA, the CDR3 is TGTGCCTGGAGTCCCGGGGACAGGGACTCCGAGACCCAGTACTTC.

The chain uses TRBV5-1 and TRBJ2-3, with D possibly matching TRBD2 (5 bases). The CDR3 spans 17 residues. In germline, CDR1 is SGHRS, CDR2 YFSETQ. V was shortened by 0 bases and J by 0 bases, with 14 bases between the two germline ends. Written as DNA, the CDR3 is TGCGCCAGCAGCTTGGTCCTCGGTAGGACTAGCACAGATACGCAGTATTTT. Its protein product is CASSLVLGRTSTDTQYF.